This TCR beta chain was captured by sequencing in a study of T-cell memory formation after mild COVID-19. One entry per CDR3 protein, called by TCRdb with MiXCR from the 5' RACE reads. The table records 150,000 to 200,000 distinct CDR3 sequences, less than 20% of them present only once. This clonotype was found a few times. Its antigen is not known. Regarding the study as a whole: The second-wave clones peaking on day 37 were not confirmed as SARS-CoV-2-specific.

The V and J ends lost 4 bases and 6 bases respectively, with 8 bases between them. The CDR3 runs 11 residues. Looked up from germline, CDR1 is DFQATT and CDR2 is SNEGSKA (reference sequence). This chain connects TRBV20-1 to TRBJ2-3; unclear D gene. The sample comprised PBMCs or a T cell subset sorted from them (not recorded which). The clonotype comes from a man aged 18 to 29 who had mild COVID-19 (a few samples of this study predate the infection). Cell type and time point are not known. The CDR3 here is CSATIRDTQYF. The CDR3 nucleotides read TGCAGTGCTACCATAAGGGATACGCAGTATTTT.